Described below is a single TCR beta chain sequence and its context. This entry comes from a study of cytomegalovirus exposure and HLA in healthy donors. Primers: 60 Vbeta forward and 13 Jbeta reverse. Here immunoSEQ multiplex PCR was the method, and the copy in TCRdb shows in-frame clones only, minus some. The sample lists under 200,000 clones, 68% occurring once. This sequence was found in a woman in her late teens or twenties in good health and CMV-seropositive. Sequenced: PBMCs.

In nucleotides, the CDR3 is TGTGCCAGCAGCTTATCCGGGACAGGGTATAGTAATGAGCAGTTCTTC. Amino acid sequence: CASSLSGTGYSNEQFF. The rearrangement uses TRBV7-2 and TRBJ2-1; 9 bases are shared with TRBD1. The CDR3 has 16 amino acids. Germline V gives CDR1 SGHTA, CDR2 FQGNSA. V lost 2 bases, J lost 7 bases, and 9 bases stayed unmatched.